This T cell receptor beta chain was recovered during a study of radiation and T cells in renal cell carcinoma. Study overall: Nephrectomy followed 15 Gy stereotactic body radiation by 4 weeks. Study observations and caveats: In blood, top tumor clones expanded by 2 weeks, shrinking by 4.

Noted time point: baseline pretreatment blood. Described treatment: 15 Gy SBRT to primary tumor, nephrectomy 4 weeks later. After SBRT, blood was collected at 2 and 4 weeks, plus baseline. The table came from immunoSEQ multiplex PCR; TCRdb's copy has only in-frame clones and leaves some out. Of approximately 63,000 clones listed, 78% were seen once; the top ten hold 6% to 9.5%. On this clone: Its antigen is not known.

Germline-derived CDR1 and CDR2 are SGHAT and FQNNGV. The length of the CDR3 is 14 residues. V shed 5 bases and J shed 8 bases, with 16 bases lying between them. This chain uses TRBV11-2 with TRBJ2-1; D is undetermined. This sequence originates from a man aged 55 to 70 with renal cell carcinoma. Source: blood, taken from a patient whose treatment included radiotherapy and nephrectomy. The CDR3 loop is CASSENGLTDEQFF. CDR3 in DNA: TGTGCCAGCAGCGAAAATGGCCTAACCGATGAGCAGTTCTTC.